This T cell receptor (beta chain) was observed in a study of cytomegalovirus exposure and HLA in healthy donors. A few counts support this clone. The study ran its PCR with 60 Vbeta and 13 Jbeta primers. Profiled with immunoSEQ multiplex PCR; TCRdb holds only in-frame clones, not every one. This table holds 35,000 to 40,000 clones, roughly 50% found once. What was sequenced was PBMCs. The origin of this receptor is a woman aged 40-49 years in good health and CMV-seropositive.

CDR3 in amino acids: CASSYRVVNSPLHF. In DNA, the CDR3 is TGTGCCAGCAGTTACAGAGTGGTTAATTCACCCCTCCACTTT. The chain combines TRBV6-5 with TRBJ1-6, with D unresolved. Germline V gene sequence: CDR1 MNHEY, CDR2 SVGAGI. The CDR3 sequence is 14 residues long. Trimming left V 2 bases short and J 6 bases short, with 8 bases between.